The 2 T cell receptor beta chains below all came from one sample that was sequenced in a study of regulatory T cells in long-lasting Graves disease. In building TCR beta libraries, iRepertoire HTBI primers were used together with Arm-PCR of CDR3 regions. Using its own MiXCR run on the multiplex PCR reads, TCRdb lists one record per CDR3 protein. The sample has approximately 400,000 distinct CDR3 sequences; 15% are singletons. Time point indicated: newly diagnosed GD, antithyroid drugs for less than 3 months. From RNA extracted from PBMCs, the TCR library was made. These same data were also listed under a study on T cells in Graves' hyperthyroidism and ophthalmopathy.

Source: peripheral blood mononuclear cells (PBMCs), taken at new diagnosis, from a patient treated with antithyroid drugs. The source of these receptors is a woman in her thirties or forties with Graves disease.

The chain combines TRBV9 with TRBJ2-7, with D perhaps matching TRBD1 (7 bases). CDR1 is SGDLS and CDR2 is YYNGEE in the germline V gene. The CDR3 runs 15 residues. V was cut by 4 bases and J by 3 bases, with 17 bases left in between. The CDR3: CASSPRQGGHYEQYF. Here the CDR3 DNA reads TGTGCCAGCAGCCCCCGGCAGGGGGGACACTACGAGCAGTACTTC.

Comment on this clonotype: A much larger clone lies a single base off, so this may be a read error. DNA for the CDR3: TGTACCAGCAGCCCCCGAGGGGATGAAAAACTGTTTTTT. Encoded protein: CTSSPRGDEKLFF. The chain is built from TRBV7-9 and TRBJ1-4; possible D gene TRBD1, 5 bases. The length of the CDR3 is 13 residues. Per the germline V gene, CDR1 is SEHNR and CDR2 is FQNEAQ (reference sequence).